The clone carrying this TCR beta chain came up many times. The germline V gene encodes CDR1 MGHDK and CDR2 SYGVNS. V lost 3 bases, J lost 5 bases, and 10 bases stayed unmatched. This CDR3 contains 16 residues. TCRdb re-called the RT-PCR reads with MiXCR, one entry per CDR3 protein. The data hold about 680,000 distinct CDR3 sequences, with around 14% observed a single time. This receptor was taken from a female donor in good health, serving as a healthy control. The specimen sequenced was memory CD4+ T cells from blood. The rearrangement uses TRBV25-1 and TRBJ2-5; 9 bases map to TRBD1. CDR3 in amino acids: CASSEWVTGGRETQYF. CDR3 DNA sequence: TGTGCCAGCAGTGAGTGGGTAACAGGGGGCCGTGAGACCCAGTACTTC.